Listed below are T cell receptor beta chains from one sample, sequenced in a study of blood T cell repertoires in COVID-19. The method was immunoSEQ multiplex PCR; TCRdb's version includes in-frame clones alone and lacks a portion of them. The sample carries around 56,000 clones, around 92% recorded once. Sequencing input: peripheral blood. All receptors come from a human donor in a cohort sampled during active COVID-19. The CDR3 runs from the conserved cysteine through the conserved F or W. D genes are given only for firm matches. Clone size is stated in some rows and not others, as once, few, many or a class when expanded.

abundance,j_gene,d_gene,v_gene,CDR3nt,CDR3aa
once,TRBJ2-5,TRBD1,TRBV27,TGTGCCAGCGGCCCTCTCGGCAGCCCAGGGGGGACCCAGTACTTC,CASGPLGSPGGTQYF
.,TRBJ2-1,TRBD2,TRBV19,TGTGCCAGTAATAGCGGGGGAGACTACAATGAGCAGTTCTTC,CASNSGGDYNEQFF
.,TRBJ2-7,.,TRBV7-2,TGTGCCAGCAGGCCTACTTTCGGCTCCTACGAGCAGTACTTC,CASRPTFGSYEQYF
.,TRBJ2-1,TRBD2,TRBV5-1,TGCGCCAGCAGCTTTAGCGGGGATACGTTCTTC,CASSFSGDTFF
.,TRBJ1-5,TRBD1,TRBV7-2,TGTGCCAGCAGCCAGCGGGACAGGGACGCCATATTT,CASSQRDRDAIF
.,TRBJ2-7,TRBD1,TRBV19,TGTGCCAGTAGTTTGCCGGGACAGGGGGTTTACGAGCAGTACTTC,CASSLPGQGVYEQYF
.,TRBJ2-1,TRBD2,TRBV5-4,TGTGCCAGCAGCTTTCCTAGCGGGGGGGCCAATGAGCAGTTCTTC,CASSFPSGGANEQFF
.,TRBJ1-2,TRBD1,TRBV7-9,TGTGCCAGCAGCTCCGCCGGACAGGGGTACTATGGCTACACCTTC,CASSSAGQGYYGYTF
few,TRBJ2-1,TRBD1,TRBV19,TGTGCCAGTACTCTGGGGACAGGGATCCGGAATGAGCAGTTCTTC,CASTLGTGIRNEQFF
.,TRBJ1-5,.,TRBV2,TGTGCCAGCAGTGCCCAGGGGAGTGGCAATCAGCCCCAGCATTTT,CASSAQGSGNQPQHF
.,TRBJ2-7,.,TRBV13,TGTGCCAGCAGCTTACAGGGACTCGGCGAGCAGTACTTC,CASSLQGLGEQYF
.,TRBJ2-2,.,TRBV28,TGTGCCAGCAGTCCCACAGGGATGTCCGGGGAGCTGTTTTTT,CASSPTGMSGELFF
once,TRBJ2-3,TRBD2,TRBV3-1/TRBV3-2,TGTGCCAGCAGCCAAGGGAGGACTAGCGGGGGGCCCTCGTTT,CASSQGRTSGGPSF
.,TRBJ2-1,TRBD1,TRBV7-9,TGTGCCAGCAGCTTAGCGAAACAGGGGGCGGGTAGCGATGAGCAGTTCTTC,CASSLAKQGAGSDEQFF
.,TRBJ1-6,TRBD1,TRBV6-2/TRBV6-3,TGTGCCAGCAGTTACCTGGACAGGGTGAATTCACCCCTCCACTTT,CASSYLDRVNSPLHF
.,TRBJ2-2,.,TRBV7-2,TGTGCCAGCAGCTTAGGTGGGGCCTTACGCGGGGAGCTGTTTTTT,CASSLGGALRGELFF
.,TRBJ1-4,TRBD1,TRBV5-1,TGCGCCAGCAGCAACAGGGGGCAAGGTGAAAAACTGTTTTTT,CASSNRGQGEKLFF
.,TRBJ1-2,TRBD1,TRBV18,TGTGCCAGCTCACCAGGGACAGGGGTTGGCTACACCTTC,CASSPGTGVGYTF
once,TRBJ1-1,.,TRBV18,TGTGCCAGCTCACAATCCGCGGACACTGAAGCTTTCTTT,CASSQSADTEAFF
.,TRBJ1-1,TRBD1,TRBV7-2,TGTGCCAGCAGCACCCTTATGACAGGGCGGACTGAAGCTTTCTTT,CASSTLMTGRTEAFF
.,TRBJ2-3,TRBD1,TRBV4-1,TGCGCCAGCAGCCAAGATGGGACGCTACAGGGGGCGCATTGGGATACGCAGTATTTT,CASSQDGTLQGAHWDTQYF
.,TRBJ2-7,.,TRBV21-1,TGTGCCAGCAGCAAGGGGCCTATTTACTACGAGCAGTACTTC,CASSKGPIYYEQYF
.,TRBJ1-3,.,TRBV9,TGTGCCAGCAGCGTCGGGAACCGGGGAAACACCATATATTTT,CASSVGNRGNTIYF
.,TRBJ1-6,.,TRBV19,TGTGCCAGTCGTGACAGATTAAGTGCACCCCTCCACTTT,CASRDRLSAPLHF
few,TRBJ1-2,.,TRBV7-2,TGTGCCAGCAGCCCCGGCGGGGGGACTAACTATGGCTACACCTTC,CASSPGGGTNYGYTF
.,TRBJ2-1,TRBD2,TRBV24-1,TGTGCCACCAGTGATCGGGGCGGGGGGCTATACAATGAGCAGTTCTTC,CATSDRGGGLYNEQFF
.,TRBJ1-1,.,TRBV3-1/TRBV3-2,TGTGCCAGCAGCCAAGTAGCAGGGCGCACTGAAGCTTTCTTT,CASSQVAGRTEAFF
.,TRBJ2-7,.,TRBV18,TGTGCCAGCTCACCACGGGCAGGGCTCCCTGTCGAGCAGTACTTC,CASSPRAGLPVEQYF
once,TRBJ2-2,.,TRBV11-1,TGTGCCAGCAGATGGGGTTACGGGGAATCCGGGGAGCTGTTTTTT,CASRWGYGESGELFF
.,TRBJ1-4,.,TRBV5-4,TGTGCCAGCAGCCTTTTCCCGACAGGTTCTAATGAAAAACTGTTTTTT,CASSLFPTGSNEKLFF
.,TRBJ1-5,TRBD1,TRBV7-8,TGTGCCAGCAGCAAAGAAAACAGGGGAAATAGCAATCAGCCCCAGCATTTT,CASSKENRGNSNQPQHF
.,TRBJ1-2,.,TRBV12-3/TRBV12-4,TGTGCCAGCAGTCAGAACTATGGCTACACCTTC,CASSQNYGYTF
.,TRBJ1-5,.,TRBV7-2,TGTGCCAGCAGCTTAGTCGGGGGGCCCAATCAGCCCCAGCATTTT,CASSLVGGPNQPQHF
.,TRBJ2-5,TRBD2,TRBV4-2,TGTGCCAGCAGCCAAGAGGCTAGCGGGTACCAAGAGACCCAGTACTTC,CASSQEASGYQETQYF
.,TRBJ1-5,.,TRBV15,TGTGCCACCACTGTGGGGCCGGATAGCAATCAGCCCCAGCATTTT,CATTVGPDSNQPQHF
.,TRBJ1-4,TRBD1,TRBV5-5,TGTGCCAGCAACAGGGGGGTTACTAATGAAAAACTGTTTTTT,CASNRGVTNEKLFF
.,TRBJ2-1,.,TRBV20-1,TGCAGTGCTAGTCTAGGTGTCGCCTACAATGAGCAGTTCTTC,CSASLGVAYNEQFF
few,TRBJ2-7,TRBD1,TRBV6-2/TRBV6-3,TGTGCCAGCAGTTACGCCCGGACAGGGAACGAGCAGTACTTC,CASSYARTGNEQYF
.,TRBJ1-1,.,TRBV18,TGTGCCAGCTCGGGAGGGATGAACACTGAAGCTTTCTTT,CASSGGMNTEAFF
few,TRBJ2-6,TRBD1,TRBV9,TGTGCCAGCAGCGTGAGGGACAGCGTCATCTCTGGGGCCAACGTCCTGACTTTC,CASSVRDSVISGANVLTF
once,TRBJ2-7,TRBD1,TRBV7-2,TGTGCCAGCAACCTAGCCGGGACAGGGGGCTCCTACGAGCAGTACTTC,CASNLAGTGGSYEQYF
.,TRBJ2-1,TRBD1,TRBV12-3/TRBV12-4,TGTGCCAGCTCCAGGGGGCCTCGCAATGAGCAGTTCTTC,CASSRGPRNEQFF
.,TRBJ2-6,TRBD1,TRBV12-5,TGTGCTAGTGGATCCGGGACAGGGGGCTCTGGGGCCAACGTCCTGACTTTC,CASGSGTGGSGANVLTF
.,TRBJ2-7,.,TRBV30,TGTGCCTGGAGTGTAATAACAGGTTACGAGCAGTACTTC,CAWSVITGYEQYF
.,TRBJ1-2,.,TRBV3-1/TRBV3-2,TGTGCCAGCAGCCAAGGAGGGTCCCCGGTCCTCTATGGCTACACCTTC,CASSQGGSPVLYGYTF
.,TRBJ1-4,.,TRBV6-2/TRBV6-3,TGTGCCAGCAGTTACACAGGGTACGGAGCAACTAATGAAAAACTGTTTTTT,CASSYTGYGATNEKLFF
.,TRBJ2-7,.,TRBV19,TGTGCCAGTAGTATGAGATCGGTCTACGAGCAGTACTTC,CASSMRSVYEQYF
.,TRBJ2-5,.,TRBV7-9,TGTGCCAGCAGCTTAGAGGGGCAGACCGGTGGCCAGTACTTC,CASSLEGQTGGQYF
.,TRBJ1-6,.,TRBV7-2,TGTGCCAGCAGCTTAGTGGACACAGATAATTCACCCCTCCACTTT,CASSLVDTDNSPLHF
.,TRBJ1-2,.,TRBV6-6,TGTGCCAGCAGCCGGACAGCAACCCAATATGGCTACACCTTC,CASSRTATQYGYTF
.,TRBJ1-2,.,TRBV6-4,TGTGCCAGCAGTGAGACAGGATCTAACTATGGCTACACCTTC,CASSETGSNYGYTF
once,TRBJ2-2,TRBD1,TRBV19,TGTGCCAGTAGTTACGGACAGGGAGAGTACACCGGGGAGCTGTTTTTT,CASSYGQGEYTGELFF
.,TRBJ1-5,.,TRBV6-2/TRBV6-3,TGTGCCAGCAGTTTTGGGCCAAATCAGCCCCAGCATTTT,CASSFGPNQPQHF
.,TRBJ2-7,TRBD2,TRBV6-6,TGTGCCAGCAGCTCGACTAGCGGGGGCAGCGAGCAGTACTTC,CASSSTSGGSEQYF
once,TRBJ2-5,TRBD2,TRBV5-1,TGCGCCAGCAGAAAGCTCGGGGGGAGAGAGACCCAGTACTTC,CASRKLGGRETQYF
.,TRBJ1-1,.,TRBV7-2,TGTGCCAGCAGCTTCCGGGAGGGGATAGAAGCTTTCTTT,CASSFREGIEAFF
.,TRBJ2-5,TRBD2,TRBV2,TGTGCCAGCAGTCGGGGGGGACCGTGGGAGACCCAGTACTTC,CASSRGGPWETQYF
.,TRBJ1-1,.,TRBV15,TGTGCCACCAGCAGAGATCCGGGGAACACTGAAGCTTTCTTT,CATSRDPGNTEAFF
.,TRBJ2-5,TRBD2,TRBV9,TGTGCCAGCAGCGTAGGGCTACTAGCGGGGATAGAGACCCAGTACTTC,CASSVGLLAGIETQYF
once,TRBJ1-5,.,TRBV7-2,TGTGCCAGCAGCCCCTTCGATCAGCCCCAGCATTTT,CASSPFDQPQHF